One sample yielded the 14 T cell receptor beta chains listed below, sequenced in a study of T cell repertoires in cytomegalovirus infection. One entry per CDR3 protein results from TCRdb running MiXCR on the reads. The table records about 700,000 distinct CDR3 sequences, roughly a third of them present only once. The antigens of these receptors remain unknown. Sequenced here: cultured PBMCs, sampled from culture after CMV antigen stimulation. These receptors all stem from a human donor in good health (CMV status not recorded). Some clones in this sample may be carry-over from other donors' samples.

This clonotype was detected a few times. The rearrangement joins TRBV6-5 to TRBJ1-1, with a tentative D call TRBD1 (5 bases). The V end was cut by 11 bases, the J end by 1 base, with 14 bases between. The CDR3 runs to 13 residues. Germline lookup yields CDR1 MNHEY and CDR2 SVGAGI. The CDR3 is CAANGGGNTEAFF. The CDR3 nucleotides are TGTGCCGCGAATGGGGGAGGGAACACTGAAGCTTTCTTT.

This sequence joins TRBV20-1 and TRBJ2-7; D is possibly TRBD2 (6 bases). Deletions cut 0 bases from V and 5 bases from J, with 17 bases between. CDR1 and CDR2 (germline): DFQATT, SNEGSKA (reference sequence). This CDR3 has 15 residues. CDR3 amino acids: CSARDSRGSGDEQYF. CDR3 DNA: TGCAGTGCTAGAGATTCTCGGGGGAGCGGTGACGAGCAGTACTTC.

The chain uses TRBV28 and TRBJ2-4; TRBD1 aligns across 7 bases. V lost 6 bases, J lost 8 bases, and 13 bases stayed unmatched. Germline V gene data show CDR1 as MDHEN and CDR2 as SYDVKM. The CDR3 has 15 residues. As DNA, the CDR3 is TGTGCCAGCAGCCCCCCCGAGACAGGGATGTACATTCAGTACTTC. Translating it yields CASSPPETGMYIQYF.

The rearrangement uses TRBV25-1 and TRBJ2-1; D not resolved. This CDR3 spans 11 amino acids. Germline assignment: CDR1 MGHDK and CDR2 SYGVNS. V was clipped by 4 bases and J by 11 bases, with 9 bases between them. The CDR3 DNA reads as TGTGCCAGCAGTGTACCTTCGAAGCAGTTCTTC. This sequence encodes CASSVPSKQFF.

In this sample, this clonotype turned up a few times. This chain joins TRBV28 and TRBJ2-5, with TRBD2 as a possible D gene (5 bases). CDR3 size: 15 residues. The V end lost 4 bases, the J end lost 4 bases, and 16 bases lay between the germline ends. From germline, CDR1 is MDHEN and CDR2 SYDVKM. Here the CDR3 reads CASSSLVGNLETQYF. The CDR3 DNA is TGTGCCAGCAGTTCTCTTGTCGGGAACTTAGAGACCCAGTACTTC.

CDR3 region: CASRQLNTGELFF. CDR3 sequence (DNA): TGTGCCAGCAGACAACTAAACACCGGGGAGCTGTTTTTT. The V gene is TRBV7-6, the J gene TRBJ2-2; D remains unclear. Trimming removed 6 bases from V and 2 bases from J, with 7 bases in between. The CDR3 is made up of 13 amino acids. Germline lookup yields CDR1 SGHVS and CDR2 FNYEAQ.

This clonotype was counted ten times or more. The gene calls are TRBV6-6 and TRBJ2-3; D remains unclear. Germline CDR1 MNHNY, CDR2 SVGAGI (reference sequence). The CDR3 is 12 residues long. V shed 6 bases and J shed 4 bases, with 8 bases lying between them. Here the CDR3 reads CASSYRSDTQYF. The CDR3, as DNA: TGTGCCAGCAGCTATAGGTCAGATACGCAGTATTTT.

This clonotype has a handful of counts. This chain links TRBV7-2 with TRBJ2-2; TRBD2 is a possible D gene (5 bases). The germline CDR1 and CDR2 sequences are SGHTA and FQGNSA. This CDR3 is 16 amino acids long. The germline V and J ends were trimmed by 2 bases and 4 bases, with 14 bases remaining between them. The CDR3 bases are TGTGCCAGCAGCTTAAGTAGGGAGACCCCCACCGGGGAGCTGTTTTTT. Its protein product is CASSLSRETPTGELFF.

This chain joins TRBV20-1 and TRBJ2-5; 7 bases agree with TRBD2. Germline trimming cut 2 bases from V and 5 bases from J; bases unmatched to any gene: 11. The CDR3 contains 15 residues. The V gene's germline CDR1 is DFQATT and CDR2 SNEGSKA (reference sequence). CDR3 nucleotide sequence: TGCAGTGCTAGACCTGCGCGGGAGTGGTACGAGACCCAGTACTTC. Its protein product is CSARPAREWYETQYF.

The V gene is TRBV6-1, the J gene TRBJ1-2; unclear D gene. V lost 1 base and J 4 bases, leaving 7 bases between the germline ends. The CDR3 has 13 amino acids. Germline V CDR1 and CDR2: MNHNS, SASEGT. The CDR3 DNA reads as TGTGCCAGCAGTGAAGACGGACGCTATGGCTACACCTTC. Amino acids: CASSEDGRYGYTF.

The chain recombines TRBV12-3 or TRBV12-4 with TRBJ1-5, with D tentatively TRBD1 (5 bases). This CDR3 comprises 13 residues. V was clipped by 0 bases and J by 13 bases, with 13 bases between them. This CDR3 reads CASSLAPRDLQHF. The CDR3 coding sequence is TGTGCCAGCAGTTTAGCGCCCCGGGACCTACAGCATTTT.

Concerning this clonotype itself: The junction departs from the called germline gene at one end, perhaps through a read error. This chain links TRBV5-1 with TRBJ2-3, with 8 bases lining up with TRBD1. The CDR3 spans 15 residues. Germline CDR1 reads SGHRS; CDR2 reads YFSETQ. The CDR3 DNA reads TGCGCCAGCAGTTTGGGACAGGCGAACGCAGATACGCAGTATTTT. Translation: CASSLGQANADTQYF.

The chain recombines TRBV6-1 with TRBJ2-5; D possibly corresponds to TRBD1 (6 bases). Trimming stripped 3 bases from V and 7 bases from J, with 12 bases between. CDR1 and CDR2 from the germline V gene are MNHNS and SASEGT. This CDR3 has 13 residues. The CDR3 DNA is TGTGCCAGCAGTGAGTCCAGGGGAAGGACCCAGTACTTC. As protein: CASSESRGRTQYF.

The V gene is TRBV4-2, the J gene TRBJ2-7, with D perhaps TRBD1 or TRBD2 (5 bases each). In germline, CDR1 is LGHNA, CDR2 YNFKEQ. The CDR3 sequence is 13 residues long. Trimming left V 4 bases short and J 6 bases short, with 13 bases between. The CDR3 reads CASSRSLGGEQYF. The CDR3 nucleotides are TGTGCCAGCAGCCGCTCTCTTGGGGGCGAGCAGTACTTC.